Reported below is one T cell receptor beta chain. 5'RACE primed at constant segments yielded TCR alpha and TCR beta cDNA libraries bearing sample barcodes and UMIs. TCRdb re-derived calls from the 5' RACE reads in MiXCR, one entry per CDR3 protein. The sample lists fewer than 650,000 distinct CDR3 sequences, approximately 21% occurring once. The entry originates in a study of T-cell memory formation after mild COVID-19. The receptor's source is an adult woman who had mild COVID-19 (a few samples of this study predate the infection). Cell type and time point are not known. Sequencing was done on a sample of PBMCs or a T cell subset sorted from them (not recorded which).

This CDR3 reads CASSLTKTLGGYTF. CDR3 nucleotides: TGTGCCAGCAGTTTAACGAAGACTCTGGGTGGCTACACCTTC. The chain couples TRBV12-3 or TRBV12-4 to TRBJ1-2, with D hard to call. This CDR3 is 14 amino acids long. Trimming left V 2 bases short and J 7 bases short, with 14 bases between.